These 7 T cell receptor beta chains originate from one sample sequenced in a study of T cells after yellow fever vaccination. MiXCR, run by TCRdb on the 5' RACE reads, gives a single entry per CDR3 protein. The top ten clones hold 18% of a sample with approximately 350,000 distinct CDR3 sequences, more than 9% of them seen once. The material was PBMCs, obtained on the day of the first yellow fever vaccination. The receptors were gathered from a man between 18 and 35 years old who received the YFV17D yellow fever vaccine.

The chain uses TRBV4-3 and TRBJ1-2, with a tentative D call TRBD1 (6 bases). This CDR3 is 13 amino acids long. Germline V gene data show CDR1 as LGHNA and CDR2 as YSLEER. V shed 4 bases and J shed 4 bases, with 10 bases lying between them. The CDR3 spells CASSPLDSYGYTF. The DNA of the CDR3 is TGCGCCAGCAGCCCCTTGGACAGCTATGGCTACACCTTC.

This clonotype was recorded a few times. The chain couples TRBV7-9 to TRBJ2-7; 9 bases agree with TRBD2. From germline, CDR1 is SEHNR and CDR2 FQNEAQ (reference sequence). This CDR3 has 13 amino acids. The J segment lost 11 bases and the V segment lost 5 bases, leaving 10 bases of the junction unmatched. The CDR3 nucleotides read TGTGCCAGCAGCCCTGGAGCGGGGGGCGGAGAGTACTTC. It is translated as CASSPGAGGGEYF.

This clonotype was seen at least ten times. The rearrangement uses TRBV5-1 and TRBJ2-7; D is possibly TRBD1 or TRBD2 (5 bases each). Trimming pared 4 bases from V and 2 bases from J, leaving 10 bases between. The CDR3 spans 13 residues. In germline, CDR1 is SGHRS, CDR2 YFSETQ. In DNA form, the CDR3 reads TGCGCCAGCAGCGTACAGGAGGCCTACGAGCAGTACGTC. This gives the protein CASSVQEAYEQYV.

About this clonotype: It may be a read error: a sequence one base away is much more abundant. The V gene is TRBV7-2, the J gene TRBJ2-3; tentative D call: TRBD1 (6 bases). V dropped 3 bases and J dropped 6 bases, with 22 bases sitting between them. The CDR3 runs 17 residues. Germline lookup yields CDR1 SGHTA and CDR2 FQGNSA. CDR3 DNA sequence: TGTGCCAGCAGCTTGGCCCCGGGACATCGGATGTCCGATACGCAGTATTTT. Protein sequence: CASSLAPGHRMSDTQYF. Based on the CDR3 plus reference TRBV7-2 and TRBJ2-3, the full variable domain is GAGVSQSPSNKVTEKGKDVELRCDPISGHTALYWYRQSLGQGLEFLIYFQGNSAPDKSGLPSDRFSAERTGGSVSTLTIQRTQQEDSAVYLCASSLAPGHRMSDTQYFGPGTRLTVL.

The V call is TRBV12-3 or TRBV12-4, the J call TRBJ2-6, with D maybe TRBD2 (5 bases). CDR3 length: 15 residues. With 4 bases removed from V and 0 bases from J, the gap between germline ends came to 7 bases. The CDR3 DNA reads TGTGCCAGCAGTTCGGGAAGCTCTGGGGCCAACGTCCTGACTTTC. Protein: CASSSGSSGANVLTF.

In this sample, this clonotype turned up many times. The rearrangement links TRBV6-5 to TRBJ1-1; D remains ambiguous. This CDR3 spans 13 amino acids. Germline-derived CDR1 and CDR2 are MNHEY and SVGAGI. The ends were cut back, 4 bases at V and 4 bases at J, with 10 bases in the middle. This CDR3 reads CASSSVKGTEAFF. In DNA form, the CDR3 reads TGTGCCAGCAGTTCTGTGAAGGGCACTGAAGCTTTCTTT.

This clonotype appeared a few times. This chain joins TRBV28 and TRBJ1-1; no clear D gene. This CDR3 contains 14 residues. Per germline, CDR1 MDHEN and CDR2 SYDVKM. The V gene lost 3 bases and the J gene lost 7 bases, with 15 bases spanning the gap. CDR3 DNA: TGTGCCAGCAGTTTTGAGGGAGCGGCCGATGAAGCTTTCTTT. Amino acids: CASSFEGAADEAFF.